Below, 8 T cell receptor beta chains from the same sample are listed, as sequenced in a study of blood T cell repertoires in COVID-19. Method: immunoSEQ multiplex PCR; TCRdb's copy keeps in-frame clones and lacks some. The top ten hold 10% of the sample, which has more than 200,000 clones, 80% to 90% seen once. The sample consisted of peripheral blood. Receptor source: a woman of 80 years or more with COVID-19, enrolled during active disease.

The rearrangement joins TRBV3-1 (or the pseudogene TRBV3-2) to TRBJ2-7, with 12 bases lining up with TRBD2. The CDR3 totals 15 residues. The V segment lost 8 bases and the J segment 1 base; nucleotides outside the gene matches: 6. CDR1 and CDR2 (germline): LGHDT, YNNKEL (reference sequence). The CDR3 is CASRGGTSGSYEQYF. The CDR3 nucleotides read TGTGCCAGCCGGGGTGGGACTAGCGGGTCCTACGAGCAGTACTTC.

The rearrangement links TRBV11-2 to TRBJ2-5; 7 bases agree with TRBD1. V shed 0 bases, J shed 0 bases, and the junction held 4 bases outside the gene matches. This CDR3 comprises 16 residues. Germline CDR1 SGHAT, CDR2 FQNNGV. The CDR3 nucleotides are TGTGCCAGCAGCTTAGAGGGCAGGGGGTACCAAGAGACCCAGTACTTC. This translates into CASSLEGRGYQETQYF.

CDR3 in amino acids: CASSLVRGRSGNTEAFF. DNA of the CDR3: TGTGCCAGCAGCTTGGTCAGGGGAAGATCGGGGAACACTGAAGCTTTCTTT. V is TRBV5-6 and J is TRBJ1-1; TRBD1 is a possible D gene (6 bases). V was shortened by 0 bases and J by 1 base, with 16 bases between the two germline ends. Germline lookup yields CDR1 SGHDT and CDR2 YYEEEE. The CDR3 extends over 17 amino acids.

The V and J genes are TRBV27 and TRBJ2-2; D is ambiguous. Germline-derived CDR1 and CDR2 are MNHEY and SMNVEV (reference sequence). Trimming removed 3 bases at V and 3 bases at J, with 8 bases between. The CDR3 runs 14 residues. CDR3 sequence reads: CASSLYRDTGELFF. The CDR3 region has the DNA TGTGCCAGCAGTTTGTATCGGGACACCGGGGAGCTGTTTTTT.

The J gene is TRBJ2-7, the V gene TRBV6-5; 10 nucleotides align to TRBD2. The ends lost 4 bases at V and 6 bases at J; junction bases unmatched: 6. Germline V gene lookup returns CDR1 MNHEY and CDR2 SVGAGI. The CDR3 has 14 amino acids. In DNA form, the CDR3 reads TGTGCCAGCAGTTTGAGCGGGGGGGCGGGCGAGCAGTACGTC. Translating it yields CASSLSGGAGEQYV.

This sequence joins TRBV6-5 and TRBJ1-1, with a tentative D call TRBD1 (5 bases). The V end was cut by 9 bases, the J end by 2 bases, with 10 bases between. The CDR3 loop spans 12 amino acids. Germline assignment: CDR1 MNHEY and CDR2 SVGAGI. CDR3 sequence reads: CASGTGNTEAFF. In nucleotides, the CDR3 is TGTGCCAGTGGGACTGGCAACACTGAAGCTTTCTTT.

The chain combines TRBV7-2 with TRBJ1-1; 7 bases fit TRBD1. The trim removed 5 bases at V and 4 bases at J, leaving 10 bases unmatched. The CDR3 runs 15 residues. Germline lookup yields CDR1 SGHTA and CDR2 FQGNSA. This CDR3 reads CASSLGGNSLTEAFF. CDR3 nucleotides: TGTGCCAGCAGCCTAGGGGGCAATTCACTCACTGAAGCTTTCTTT.

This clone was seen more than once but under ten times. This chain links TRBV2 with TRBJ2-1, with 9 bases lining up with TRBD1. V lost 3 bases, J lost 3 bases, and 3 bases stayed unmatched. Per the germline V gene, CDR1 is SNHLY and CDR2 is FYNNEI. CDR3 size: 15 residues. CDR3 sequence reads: CASSERQGVYNEQFF. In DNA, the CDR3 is TGTGCCAGCAGTGAGAGACAGGGGGTCTACAATGAGCAGTTCTTC.